This TCR beta chain was profiled in a study of cytomegalovirus exposure and HLA in healthy donors. This clone was seen more than once but under ten times. Vbeta (60) and Jbeta (13) primers were used in the PCR. Generated by immunoSEQ multiplex PCR, the TCRdb table keeps only in-frame clones and is missing some. The sample contains about 130,000 clones, around 86% of which appear only once. The source of this sequence is a woman in her forties or fifties in good health and CMV-seropositive. The sample consisted of PBMCs.

CDR3 sequence reads: CASSTSPQGTITGELFF. CDR3 nucleotide sequence: TGTGCCAGCAGCACAAGCCCCCAAGGGACAATCACCGGGGAGCTGTTTTTT. V and J are TRBV7-2 and TRBJ2-2, with D maybe TRBD1 (6 bases). Trimming took 5 bases from V and 4 from J, leaving 20 bases between them. The CDR3 has 17 residues. Germline V gives CDR1 SGHTA, CDR2 FQGNSA.